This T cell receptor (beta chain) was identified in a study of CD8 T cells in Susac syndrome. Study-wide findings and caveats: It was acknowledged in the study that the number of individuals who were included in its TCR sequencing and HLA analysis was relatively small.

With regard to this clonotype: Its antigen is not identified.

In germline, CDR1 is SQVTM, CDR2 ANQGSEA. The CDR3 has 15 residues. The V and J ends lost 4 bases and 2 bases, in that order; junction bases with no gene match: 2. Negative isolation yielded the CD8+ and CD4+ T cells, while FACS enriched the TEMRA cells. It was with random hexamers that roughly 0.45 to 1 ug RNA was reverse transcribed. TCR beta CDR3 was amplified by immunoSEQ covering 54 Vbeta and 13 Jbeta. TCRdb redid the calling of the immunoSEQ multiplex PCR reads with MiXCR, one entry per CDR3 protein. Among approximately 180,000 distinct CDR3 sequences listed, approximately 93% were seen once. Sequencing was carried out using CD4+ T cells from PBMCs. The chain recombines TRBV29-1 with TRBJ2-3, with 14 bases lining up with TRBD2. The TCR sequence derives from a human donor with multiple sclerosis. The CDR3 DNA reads TGCAGCGTTGGACTAGCGGGGGGGTACACAGATACGCAGTATTTT. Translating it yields CSVGLAGGYTDTQYF.